This TCR beta chain was profiled in a study of cytomegalovirus exposure and HLA in healthy donors. The CDR3 contains 17 residues. Germline values: CDR1 SEHNR, CDR2 FQNEAQ (reference sequence). Deletions cut 4 bases from V and 0 bases from J, with 19 bases between. The PCR made use of 60 Vbeta and 13 Jbeta primers. Profiling relied on immunoSEQ multiplex PCR, and the TCRdb table lists in-frame clones only, not all of them. The profile covers roughly 100,000 clones, with around 80% appearing a single time and 1.5% to 2% taken by the ten largest. The specimen sequenced was PBMCs. The rearrangement links TRBV7-9 to TRBJ2-7, with a possible D match to TRBD1 (6 bases). This clonotype originated in a woman aged 35 to 49 in good health and CMV-seronegative. The CDR3 nucleotides read TGTGCCAGCAGCTCTACAGGGAAAGGTTTCAGCTCCTACGAGCAGTACTTC. It is translated as CASSSTGKGFSSYEQYF. The complete variable domain, with remaining parts taken from reference TRBV7-9 and TRBJ2-7, reads DTGVSQNPRHKITKRGQNVTFRCDPISEHNRLYWYRQTLGQGPEFLTYFQNEAQLEKSRLLSDRFSAERPKGSFSTLEIQRTEQGDSAMYLCASSSTGKGFSSYEQYFGPGTRLTVT.